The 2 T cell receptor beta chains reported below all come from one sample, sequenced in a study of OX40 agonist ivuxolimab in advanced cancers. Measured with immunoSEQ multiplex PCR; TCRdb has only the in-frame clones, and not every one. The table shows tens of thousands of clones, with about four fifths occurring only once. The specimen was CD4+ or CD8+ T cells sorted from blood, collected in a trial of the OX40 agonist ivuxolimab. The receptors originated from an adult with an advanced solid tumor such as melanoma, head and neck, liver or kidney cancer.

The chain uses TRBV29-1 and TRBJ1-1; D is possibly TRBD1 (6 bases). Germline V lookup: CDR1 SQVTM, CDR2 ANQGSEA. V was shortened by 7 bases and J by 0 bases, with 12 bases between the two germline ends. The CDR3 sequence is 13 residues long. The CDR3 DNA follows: TGCAGCGCTGACAGGTTCATGAACACTGAAGCTTTCTTT. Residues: CSADRFMNTEAFF.

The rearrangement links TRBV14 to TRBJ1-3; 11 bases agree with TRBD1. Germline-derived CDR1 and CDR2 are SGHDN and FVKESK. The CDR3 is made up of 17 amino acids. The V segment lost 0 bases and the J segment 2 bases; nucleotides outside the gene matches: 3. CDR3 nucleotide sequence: TGTGCCAGCAGCCAAGATTGGGGACAGGGGGCTGGAAACACCATATATTTT. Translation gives CASSQDWGQGAGNTIYF.